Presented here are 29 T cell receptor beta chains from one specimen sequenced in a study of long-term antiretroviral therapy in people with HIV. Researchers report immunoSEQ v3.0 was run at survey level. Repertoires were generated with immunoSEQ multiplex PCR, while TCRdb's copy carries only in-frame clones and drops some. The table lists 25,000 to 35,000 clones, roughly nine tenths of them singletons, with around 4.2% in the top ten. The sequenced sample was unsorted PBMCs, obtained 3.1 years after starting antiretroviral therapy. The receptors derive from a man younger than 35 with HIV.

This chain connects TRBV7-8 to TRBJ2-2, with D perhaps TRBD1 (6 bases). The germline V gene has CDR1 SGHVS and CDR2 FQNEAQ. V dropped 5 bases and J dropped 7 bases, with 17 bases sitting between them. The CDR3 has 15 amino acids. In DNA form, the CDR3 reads TGTGCCAGCAGCGCCCGGGACGGGGACATCGGGGAGCTGTTTTTT. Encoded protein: CASSARDGDIGELFF. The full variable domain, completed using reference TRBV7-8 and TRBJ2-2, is GAGVSQSPRYKVAKRGQDVALRCDPISGHVSLFWYQQALGQGPEFLTYFQNEAQLDKSGLPSDRFFAERPEGSVSTLKIQRTQQEDSAVYLCASSARDGDIGELFFGEGSRLTVL.

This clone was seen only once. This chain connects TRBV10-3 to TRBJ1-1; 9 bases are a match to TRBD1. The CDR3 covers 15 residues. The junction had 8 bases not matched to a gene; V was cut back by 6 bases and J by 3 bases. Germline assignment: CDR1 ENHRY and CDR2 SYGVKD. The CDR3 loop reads CAIRGDRGEDTEAFF. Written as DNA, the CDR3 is TGTGCCATCAGGGGAGACAGGGGGGAGGACACTGAAGCTTTCTTT.

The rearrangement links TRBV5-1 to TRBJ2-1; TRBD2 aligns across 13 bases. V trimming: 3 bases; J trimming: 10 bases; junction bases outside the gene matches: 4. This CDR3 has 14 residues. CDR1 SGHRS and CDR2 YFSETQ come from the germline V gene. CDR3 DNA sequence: TGCGCCAGCAGCTCCGGGACTAGCGGGGTCGAGCAGTTCTTC. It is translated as CASSSGTSGVEQFF.

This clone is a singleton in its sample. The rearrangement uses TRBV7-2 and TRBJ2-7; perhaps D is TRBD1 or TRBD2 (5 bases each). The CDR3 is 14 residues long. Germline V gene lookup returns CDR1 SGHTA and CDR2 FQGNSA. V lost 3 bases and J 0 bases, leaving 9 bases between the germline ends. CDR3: CASSLGRDSYEQYF. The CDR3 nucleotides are TGTGCCAGCAGCTTGGGACGGGACTCCTACGAGCAGTACTTC.

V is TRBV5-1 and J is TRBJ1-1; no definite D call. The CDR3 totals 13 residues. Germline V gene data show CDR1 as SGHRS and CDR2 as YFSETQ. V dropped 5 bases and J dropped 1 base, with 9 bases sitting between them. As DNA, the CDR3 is TGCGCCAGCAGAAATGCGCCGAACACTGAAGCTTTCTTT. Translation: CASRNAPNTEAFF.

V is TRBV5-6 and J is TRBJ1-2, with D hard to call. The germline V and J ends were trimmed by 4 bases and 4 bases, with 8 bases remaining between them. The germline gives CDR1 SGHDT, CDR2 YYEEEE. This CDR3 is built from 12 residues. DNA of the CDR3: TGTGCCAGCAGCGTGAAAGCCTATGGCTACACCTTC. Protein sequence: CASSVKAYGYTF. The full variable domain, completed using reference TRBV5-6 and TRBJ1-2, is DAGVTQSPTHLIKTRGQQVTLRCSPKSGHDTVSWYQQALGQGPQFIFQYYEEEERQRGNFPDRFSGHQFPNYSSELNVNALLLGDSALYLCASSVKAYGYTFGSGTRLTVV.

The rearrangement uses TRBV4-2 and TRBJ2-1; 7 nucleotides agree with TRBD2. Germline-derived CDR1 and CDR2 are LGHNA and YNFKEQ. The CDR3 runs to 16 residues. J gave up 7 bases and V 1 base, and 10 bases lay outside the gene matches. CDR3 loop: CASSQGDGGMINEQFF. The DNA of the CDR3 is TGTGCCAGCAGCCAAGGGGACGGGGGGATGATAAATGAGCAGTTCTTC.

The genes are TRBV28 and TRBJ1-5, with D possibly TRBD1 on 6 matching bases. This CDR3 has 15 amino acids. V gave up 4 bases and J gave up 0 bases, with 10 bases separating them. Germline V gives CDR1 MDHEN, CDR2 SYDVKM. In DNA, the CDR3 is TGTGCCAGCAGTTGGACAGCGTCTAGCAATCAGCCCCAGCATTTT. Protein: CASSWTASSNQPQHF.

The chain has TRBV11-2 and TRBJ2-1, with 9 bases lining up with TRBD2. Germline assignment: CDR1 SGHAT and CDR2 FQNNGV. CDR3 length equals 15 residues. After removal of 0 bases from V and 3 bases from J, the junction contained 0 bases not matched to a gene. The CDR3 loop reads CASSLEAGGYNEQFF. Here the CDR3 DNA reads TGTGCCAGCAGCTTAGAAGCGGGAGGCTACAATGAGCAGTTCTTC.

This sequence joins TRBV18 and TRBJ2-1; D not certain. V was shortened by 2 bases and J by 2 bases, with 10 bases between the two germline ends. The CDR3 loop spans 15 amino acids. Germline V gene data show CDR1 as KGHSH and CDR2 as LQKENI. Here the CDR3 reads CASSPTVDPYNEQFF. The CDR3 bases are TGTGCCAGCTCACCAACAGTAGACCCCTACAATGAGCAGTTCTTC.

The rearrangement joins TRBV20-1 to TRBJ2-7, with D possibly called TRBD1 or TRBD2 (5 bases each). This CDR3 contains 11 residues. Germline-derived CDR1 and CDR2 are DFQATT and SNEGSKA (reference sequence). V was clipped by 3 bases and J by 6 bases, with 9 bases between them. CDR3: CSASVGTEQYF. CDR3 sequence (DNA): TGCAGTGCTAGTGTGGGGACCGAGCAGTACTTC.

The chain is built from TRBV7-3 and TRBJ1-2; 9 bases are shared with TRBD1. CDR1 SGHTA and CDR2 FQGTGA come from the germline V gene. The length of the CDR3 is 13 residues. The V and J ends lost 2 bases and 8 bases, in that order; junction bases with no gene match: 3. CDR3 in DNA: TGTGCCAGCAGCTTAGGGACAGGGAGAGGCTACACCTTC. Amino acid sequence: CASSLGTGRGYTF.

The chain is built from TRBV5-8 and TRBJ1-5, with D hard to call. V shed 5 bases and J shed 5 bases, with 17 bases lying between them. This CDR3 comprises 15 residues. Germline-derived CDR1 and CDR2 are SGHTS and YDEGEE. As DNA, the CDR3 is TGTGCCAGCAGTCCGGTCCCCGGGGTAGATCAGCCCCAGCATTTT. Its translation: CASSPVPGVDQPQHF.

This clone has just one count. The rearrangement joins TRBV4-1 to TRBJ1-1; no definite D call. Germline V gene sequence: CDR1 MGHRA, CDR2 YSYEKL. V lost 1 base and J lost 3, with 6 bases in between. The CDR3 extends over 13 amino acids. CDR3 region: CASSQVTDTEAFF. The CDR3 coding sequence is TGCGCCAGCAGCCAAGTTACCGACACTGAAGCTTTCTTT.

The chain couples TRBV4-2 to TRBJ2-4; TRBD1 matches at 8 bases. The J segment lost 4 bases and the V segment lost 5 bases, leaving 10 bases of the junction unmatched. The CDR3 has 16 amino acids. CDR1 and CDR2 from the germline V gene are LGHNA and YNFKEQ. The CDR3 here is CASSTPSGTGKNIQYF. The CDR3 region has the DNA TGTGCCAGCAGCACCCCCTCCGGGACAGGAAAAAACATTCAGTACTTC.

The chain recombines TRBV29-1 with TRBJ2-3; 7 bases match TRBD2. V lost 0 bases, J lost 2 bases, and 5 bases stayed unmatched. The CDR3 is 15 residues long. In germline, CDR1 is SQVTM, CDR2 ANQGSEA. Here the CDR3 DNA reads TGCAGCGTTGAAGACCGGGGGGTCCCCACAGATACGCAGTATTTT. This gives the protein CSVEDRGVPTDTQYF.

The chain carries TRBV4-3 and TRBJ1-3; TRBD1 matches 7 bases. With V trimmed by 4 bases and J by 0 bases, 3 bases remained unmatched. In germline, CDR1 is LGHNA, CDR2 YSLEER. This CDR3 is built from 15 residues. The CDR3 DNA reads TGCGCCAGCAGCCTTGGGACAGACTCTGGAAACACCATATATTTT. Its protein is CASSLGTDSGNTIYF.

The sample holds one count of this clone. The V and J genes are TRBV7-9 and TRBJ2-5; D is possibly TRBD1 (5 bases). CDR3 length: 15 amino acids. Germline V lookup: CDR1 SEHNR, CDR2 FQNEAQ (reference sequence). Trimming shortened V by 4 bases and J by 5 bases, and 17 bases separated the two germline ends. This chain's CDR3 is CASSSPRIQGETQYF. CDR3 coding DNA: TGTGCCAGCAGCTCCCCTCGAATTCAGGGTGAGACCCAGTACTTC.

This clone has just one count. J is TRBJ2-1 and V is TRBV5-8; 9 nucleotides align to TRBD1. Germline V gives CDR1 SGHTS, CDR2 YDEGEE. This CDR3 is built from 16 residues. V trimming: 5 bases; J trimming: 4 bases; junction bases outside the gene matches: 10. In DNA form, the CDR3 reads TGTGCCAGCAGTTGGACAGGGGACCTCGGTTACAATGAGCAGTTCTTC. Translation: CASSWTGDLGYNEQFF.

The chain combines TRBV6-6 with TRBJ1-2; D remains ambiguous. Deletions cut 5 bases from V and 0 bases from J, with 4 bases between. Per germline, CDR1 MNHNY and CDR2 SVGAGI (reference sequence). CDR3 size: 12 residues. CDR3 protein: CASSQTNYGYTF. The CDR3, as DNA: TGTGCCAGCAGTCAGACTAACTATGGCTACACCTTC.

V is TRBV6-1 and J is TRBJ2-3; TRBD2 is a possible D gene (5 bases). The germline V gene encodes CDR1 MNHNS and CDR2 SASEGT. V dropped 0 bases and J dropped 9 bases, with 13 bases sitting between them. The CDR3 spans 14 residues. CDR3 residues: CASSEAPLRGTQYF. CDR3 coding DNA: TGTGCCAGCAGTGAAGCGCCCCTCCGCGGGACGCAGTATTTT.

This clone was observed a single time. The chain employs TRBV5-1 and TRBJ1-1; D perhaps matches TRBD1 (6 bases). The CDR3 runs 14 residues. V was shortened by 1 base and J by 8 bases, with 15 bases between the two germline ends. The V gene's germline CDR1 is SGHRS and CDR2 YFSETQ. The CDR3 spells CASSLRVTDREAFF. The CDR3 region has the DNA TGCGCCAGCAGCTTGAGAGTAACAGACAGGGAAGCTTTCTTT.

CDR3 sequence reads: CATSRGMMEVRGGYTF. Written as DNA, the CDR3 is TGTGCCACCAGCAGAGGAATGATGGAGGTTAGGGGTGGCTACACCTTC. The chain employs TRBV15 and TRBJ1-2; maybe TRBD1 (5 bases). The CDR3 totals 16 residues. In germline, CDR1 is LNHNV, CDR2 YYDKDF (reference sequence). Trimming left V 1 base short and J 7 bases short, with 19 bases between.

The CDR3 spells CASSRRGGNTGELFF. DNA of the CDR3: TGTGCCAGCAGCCGACGGGGGGGGAACACCGGGGAGCTGTTTTTT. The chain employs TRBV7-3 and TRBJ2-2, with 8 bases identical to TRBD2. Germline V gene sequence: CDR1 SGHTA, CDR2 FQGTGA. The CDR3 spans 15 residues. Trimming took 5 bases from V and 1 from J; bases not matched to a gene: 3.

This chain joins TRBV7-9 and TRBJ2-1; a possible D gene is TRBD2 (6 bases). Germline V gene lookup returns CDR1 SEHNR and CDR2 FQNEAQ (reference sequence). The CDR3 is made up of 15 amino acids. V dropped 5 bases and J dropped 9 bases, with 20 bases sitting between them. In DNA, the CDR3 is TGTGCCAGCAGCCCAGGGACTGGGGTTCTAGTTGAGCAGTTCTTC. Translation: CASSPGTGVLVEQFF.

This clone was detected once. Here the CDR3 reads CASSLLGGDGYTF. CDR3 in DNA: TGCGCCAGCAGTCTTCTTGGGGGGGATGGCTACACCTTC. The gene calls are TRBV23-1 and TRBJ1-2; maybe TRBD1 (5 bases). TRBV23-1 is designated an ORF whose function remains uncertain. The CDR3 covers 13 residues. V was cut by 4 bases and J by 6 bases, with 12 bases left in between.

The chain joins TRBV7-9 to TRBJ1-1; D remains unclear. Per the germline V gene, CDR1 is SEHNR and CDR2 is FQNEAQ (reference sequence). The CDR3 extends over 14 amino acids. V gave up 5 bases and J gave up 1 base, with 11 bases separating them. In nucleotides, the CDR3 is TGTGCCAGCAGCCTCCTAAGGGAGAACACTGAAGCTTTCTTT. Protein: CASSLLRENTEAFF.

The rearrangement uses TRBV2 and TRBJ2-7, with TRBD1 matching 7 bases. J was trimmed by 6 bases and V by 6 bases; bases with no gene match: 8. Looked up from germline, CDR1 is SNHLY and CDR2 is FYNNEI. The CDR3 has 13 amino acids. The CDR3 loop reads CASSLTHRGEQYF. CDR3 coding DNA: TGTGCCAGCAGCCTTACCCACAGGGGCGAGCAGTACTTC.

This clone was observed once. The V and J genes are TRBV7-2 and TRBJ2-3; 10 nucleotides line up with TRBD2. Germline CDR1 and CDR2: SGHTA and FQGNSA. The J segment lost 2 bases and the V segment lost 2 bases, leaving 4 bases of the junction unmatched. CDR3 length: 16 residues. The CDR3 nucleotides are TGTGCCAGCAGCTTAATAGCGGGAGGATACACAGATACGCAGTATTTT. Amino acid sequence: CASSLIAGGYTDTQYF.